This T cell receptor (beta chain) was observed in a study of blood T cell repertoires in COVID-19. Clones were read by immunoSEQ multiplex PCR, and TCRdb kept only the in-frame ones, dropping some. The sample has hundreds of thousands of clones; about 90% are singletons. The TCR sequence derives from a woman aged 40 to 50 with COVID-19, enrolled during active disease. Sample: peripheral blood.

The CDR3 sequence: CATSEGGLAGTLRNEQFF. CDR3 nucleotide sequence: TGTGCCACCAGTGAGGGGGGGCTAGCGGGGACTCTCCGCAATGAGCAGTTCTTC. The chain combines TRBV24-1 with TRBJ2-1; 9 bases line up with TRBD2. Germline CDR1 KGHDR, CDR2 SFDVKD. V shed 4 bases, J shed 6 bases, and the junction held 15 bases outside the gene matches. This CDR3 has 18 amino acids.